A single sample is the source of the 28 T cell receptor beta chains below, sequenced in a study of shared clonotypes between healthy human individuals. Only in-frame clones appear in the TCRdb table, and some are missing; sequencing was by immunoSEQ multiplex PCR. Here the sample spans 1.6 million or so clones, 95% to 97% being singletons. Sequenced material: naive CD4+ T cells sorted from blood. As to subset: CD45RA+ positively selected. These receptors came from a young man in good health.

The chain combines TRBV7-9 with TRBJ2-5, with unresolved D. V gave up 1 base and J gave up 5 bases, with 14 bases separating them. Per the germline V gene, CDR1 is SEHNR and CDR2 is FQNEAQ (reference sequence). CDR3 length: 15 residues. The DNA of the CDR3 is TGTGCCAGCAGCTTAGAGGCCGCAGCCGGGGAGACCCAGTACTTC. Protein: CASSLEAAAGETQYF.

The chain links TRBV14 to TRBJ1-3; D remains ambiguous. This CDR3 contains 15 residues. From germline, CDR1 is SGHDN and CDR2 FVKESK. V shed 4 bases and J shed 0 bases, with 10 bases lying between them. For the CDR3, the DNA is TGTGCCAGCAGCCGCTGGGCGGGCTCTGGAAACACCATATATTTT. Protein: CASSRWAGSGNTIYF.

The V gene is TRBV10-3, the J gene TRBJ2-5, with 9 bases lining up with TRBD1. Germline V lookup: CDR1 ENHRY, CDR2 SYGVKD. Unmatched junction bases numbered 7, after V lost 6 bases and J lost 5 bases. The CDR3 is made up of 14 amino acids. The CDR3 DNA reads as TGTGCCATCAGCTTGGGACAGGGCCGGGAGACCCAGTACTTC. This gives the protein CAISLGQGRETQYF.

The chain has TRBV11-2 and TRBJ2-5; 11 nucleotides match TRBD1. The CDR3 has 14 residues. Germline V gives CDR1 SGHAT, CDR2 FQNNGV. V was pared by 5 bases and J by 5 bases, with 4 bases of the junction left unmatched. The CDR3 loop is CASSVRDRGETQYF. CDR3 sequence (DNA): TGTGCCAGCAGCGTCCGGGACAGGGGGGAGACCCAGTACTTC.

The chain carries TRBV29-1 and TRBJ2-2, with 8 bases aligning to TRBD1. The CDR3 covers 13 residues. Germline assignment: CDR1 SQVTM and CDR2 ANQGSEA. The V and J ends lost 4 bases and 4 bases, in that order; junction bases with no gene match: 2. The CDR3 is CSVGDRPTGELFF. CDR3 DNA: TGCAGCGTTGGGGACAGGCCCACCGGGGAGCTGTTTTTT.

The gene calls are TRBV5-4 and TRBJ1-2; D unresolved. CDR3 size: 13 residues. Trimming left V 4 bases short and J 1 base short, with 8 bases between. Germline loops: CDR1 SGHNT, CDR2 YYREEE (reference sequence). The CDR3 DNA is TGTGCCAGCAGCCCTGATGGTAACTATGGCTACACCTTC. Translating gives CASSPDGNYGYTF.

This CDR3 reads CASSRTSNSYEQYF. The CDR3 nucleotides are TGTGCCAGCTCTCGGACATCGAACTCCTACGAGCAGTACTTC. The chain uses TRBV18 and TRBJ2-7; tentatively, D is TRBD1 (5 bases). The CDR3 contains 14 residues. V gave up 6 bases and J gave up 0 bases, with 12 bases separating them. Germline V gives CDR1 KGHSH, CDR2 LQKENI.

V gene TRBV6-5 combines with J gene TRBJ2-2, with 8 nucleotides matching TRBD1. This CDR3 has 14 residues. V shed 11 bases, J shed 2 bases, and the junction held 7 bases outside the gene matches. Looked up from germline, CDR1 is MNHEY and CDR2 is SVGAGI. CDR3 sequence reads: CALFGTGNTGELFF. DNA for the CDR3: TGTGCCCTGTTTGGGACAGGAAACACCGGGGAGCTGTTTTTT.

The chain is built from TRBV7-9 and TRBJ2-1; 7 bases line up with TRBD1. V lost 5 bases, J lost 5 bases, and 9 bases stayed unmatched. The CDR3 is made up of 15 amino acids. Germline CDR1 and CDR2: SEHNR and FQNEAQ (reference sequence). As DNA, the CDR3 is TGTGCCAGCAGCACCCGACAGGGATGGGACAATGAGCAGTTCTTC. This encodes CASSTRQGWDNEQFF.

The chain employs TRBV7-2 and TRBJ1-2; 12 nucleotides agree with TRBD1. There are 18 residues in the CDR3. J was trimmed by 3 bases and V by 5 bases; bases with no gene match: 13. The germline V gene encodes CDR1 SGHTA and CDR2 FQGNSA. The CDR3 here is CASSGKTGTGGPDYGYTF. Here the CDR3 DNA reads TGTGCCAGCAGCGGAAAAACCGGGACAGGGGGCCCGGACTATGGCTACACCTTC.

The DNA for the CDR3 is TGTGCCAGCAGCTTCATGGGCGGGAGTTTAGAGACCCAGTACTTC. As protein: CASSFMGGSLETQYF. This chain joins TRBV7-2 and TRBJ2-5; 7 bases match TRBD2. The germline gives CDR1 SGHTA, CDR2 FQGNSA. The junction had 8 bases not matched to a gene; V was cut back by 3 bases and J by 4 bases. CDR3 length: 15 amino acids.

The chain is built from TRBV28 and TRBJ1-2; no firm D call. This CDR3 spans 14 amino acids. V was shortened by 6 bases and J by 4 bases, with 15 bases between the two germline ends. CDR1 is MDHEN, CDR2 SYDVKM, per germline. The CDR3 DNA is TGTGCCAGCAGGCGCGGACCCGCAATCTATGGCTACACCTTC. Translation gives CASRRGPAIYGYTF.

The gene calls are TRBV7-9 and TRBJ1-4, with no clear D. Germline CDR1 is SEHNR and CDR2 is FQNEAQ (reference sequence). Trimming removed 1 base at V and 8 bases at J, with 14 bases between. The CDR3 consists of 15 residues. This CDR3 is CASSLGAPVSEKLFF. Written as DNA, the CDR3 is TGTGCCAGCAGCTTAGGGGCGCCGGTGAGCGAAAAACTGTTTTTT.

The chain couples TRBV11-3 to TRBJ2-2; no clear D. Trimming shortened V by 1 base and J by 5 bases, and 8 bases separated the two germline ends. CDR3 size: 14 residues. Germline V CDR1 and CDR2: SGHNT, YENEEA. CDR3 DNA sequence: TGTGCCAGCAGCTTAGGTTACGGAACCGGGGAGCTGTTTTTT. Translating it yields CASSLGYGTGELFF.

This clone was seen just once. V is TRBV5-4 and J is TRBJ2-2, with 8 bases that match TRBD2. The CDR3 extends over 15 amino acids. The V gene's germline CDR1 is SGHNT and CDR2 YYREEE (reference sequence). Trimming at V came to 2 bases and at J to 5 bases, leaving 5 bases not matched to a gene. The CDR3 sequence is CASSLAGVWTGELFF. The CDR3 coding sequence is TGTGCCAGCAGCTTAGCGGGAGTATGGACCGGGGAGCTGTTTTTT.

This clone was recorded only once. V gene TRBV2 combines with J gene TRBJ2-5, with 8 bases that match TRBD1. This CDR3 has 15 amino acids. J was trimmed by 0 bases and V by 9 bases; bases with no gene match: 9. Per germline, CDR1 SNHLY and CDR2 FYNNEI. In DNA, the CDR3 is TGTGCCAGTACAGGACAGGGCGGGTACCAAGAGACCCAGTACTTC. Translation: CASTGQGGYQETQYF.

The chain recombines TRBV7-2 with TRBJ2-3; the match to TRBD1 covers 7 bases. CDR3 length: 15 amino acids. The germline CDR1 and CDR2 sequences are SGHTA and FQGNSA. The V segment lost 7 bases and the J segment 0 bases; nucleotides outside the gene matches: 7. In nucleotides, the CDR3 is TGTGCCAGCAATCAGGGACAGCCTAGCACAGATACGCAGTATTTT. This encodes CASNQGQPSTDTQYF.

The chain carries TRBV25-1 and TRBJ2-1; D unclear. The CDR3 contains 15 residues. Trimming stripped 3 bases from V and 6 bases from J, with 15 bases between. CDR1 is MGHDK, CDR2 SYGVNS, per germline. The CDR3 is CASSDVGKIGNEQFF. CDR3 coding DNA: TGTGCCAGCAGTGATGTGGGGAAAATTGGCAATGAGCAGTTCTTC.

A note on this clone: Different DNA sequences within this sample yield the same CDR3. J is TRBJ1-2 and V is TRBV20-1, with D unresolved. The CDR3 is 11 residues long. V lost 0 bases and J 5 bases, leaving 4 bases between the germline ends. Germline V gene lookup returns CDR1 DFQATT and CDR2 SNEGSKA (reference sequence). The CDR3 coding sequence is TGCAGTGCTAGAGACGGATATGGCTACACCTTC. Translating it yields CSARDGYGYTF.

V gene TRBV6-1 combines with J gene TRBJ1-3; tentatively, D is TRBD1 (6 bases). CDR3 size: 15 residues. Germline CDR1 reads MNHNS; CDR2 reads SASEGT. Trimming shortened V by 4 bases and J by 0 bases, and 10 bases separated the two germline ends. CDR3 bases: TGTGCCAGCAGTGCCACGGACAGCTCTGGAAACACCATATATTTT. Its protein is CASSATDSSGNTIYF.

The chain combines TRBV9 with TRBJ1-3; no clear D gene. V lost 0 bases and J lost 0, with 10 bases in between. Looked up from germline, CDR1 is SGDLS and CDR2 is YYNGEE. The CDR3 covers 16 residues. The CDR3 DNA follows: TGTGCCAGCAGCGTAGAAGCGATCCGCTCTGGAAACACCATATATTTT. It encodes CASSVEAIRSGNTIYF.

DNA for the CDR3: TGTGCCAGCAGCGGTAGGAGCGGGGAGACCCAGTACTTC. Amino acid sequence: CASSGRSGETQYF. This rearrangement joins TRBV9 to TRBJ2-5; weak D call: TRBD2 (6 bases). The germline V gene encodes CDR1 SGDLS and CDR2 YYNGEE. With 3 bases removed from V and 5 bases from J, the gap between germline ends came to 11 bases. The CDR3 contains 13 residues.

CDR3 sequence reads: CATSTLIAGGTYNEQFF. The CDR3 region has the DNA TGTGCCACCAGCACTCTTATAGCGGGAGGAACATACAATGAGCAGTTCTTC. The V gene is TRBV15, the J gene TRBJ2-1; 10 nucleotides line up with TRBD2. After removal of 4 bases from V and 4 bases from J, the junction contained 10 bases not matched to a gene. The germline V gene encodes CDR1 LNHNV and CDR2 YYDKDF (reference sequence). The CDR3 loop spans 17 amino acids.

This sequence joins TRBV18 and TRBJ2-3; 7 bases are shared with TRBD1. With 2 bases clipped from V and 4 bases from J, the junction kept 9 bases outside the gene matches. The CDR3 runs to 16 residues. Germline assignment: CDR1 KGHSH and CDR2 LQKENI. The CDR3 spells CASSPTSGTAADTQYF. CDR3 sequence (DNA): TGTGCCAGCTCACCAACCTCCGGGACAGCCGCAGATACGCAGTATTTT.

The chain couples TRBV6-6 to TRBJ2-7; D uncertain. This CDR3 is built from 15 residues. Trimming pared 0 bases from V and 3 bases from J, leaving 12 bases between. Germline CDR1 is MNHNY and CDR2 is SVGAGI (reference sequence). CDR3 in DNA: TGTGCCAGCAGTTACTCAGGGAATTCCGGCTACGAGCAGTACTTC. This translates into CASSYSGNSGYEQYF.

The V and J genes are TRBV10-3 and TRBJ2-7; D is undetermined. This CDR3 spans 12 amino acids. V lost 3 bases and J lost 6, with 9 bases in between. Germline loops: CDR1 ENHRY, CDR2 SYGVKD. As DNA, the CDR3 is TGTGCCATCAGTGACGAAATATCCGAGCAGTACTTC. Protein: CAISDEISEQYF.

As regards this clone: At one boundary the junction diverges from the germline segment, which might be a read error. The genes are TRBV9 and TRBJ1-2, with 10 nucleotides matching TRBD1. The CDR3 has 14 amino acids. Germline V gene data show CDR1 as SGDLS and CDR2 as YYNGEE. The CDR3 sequence is CASSALTDRGLKFF. The CDR3 DNA follows: TGTGCCAGCAGCGCCCTCACCGACAGGGGGCTGAAGTTCTTC.

CDR3 residues: CASSPLRTGGSYEQYF. Here the CDR3 DNA reads TGTGCCAGCTCACCACTCAGGACAGGGGGCTCCTACGAGCAGTACTTC. The chain recombines TRBV18 with TRBJ2-7; 10 positions match TRBD1. The CDR3 extends over 16 amino acids. After removal of 1 base from V and 0 bases from J, the junction contained 3 bases not matched to a gene. Germline V CDR1 and CDR2: KGHSH, LQKENI.